The clone carrying this T cell receptor (beta chain) appeared a few times. The germline V and J ends were trimmed by 5 bases and 9 bases, with 14 bases remaining between them. The germline V gene has CDR1 SGHVS and CDR2 FQNEAQ. The CDR3 has 14 amino acids. This sample is drawn from a study of spatial heterogeneity in lung cancer. TCR cDNA molecules each had a unique molecular identifier. MiXCR, run by TCRdb on the 5' RACE reads, gives a single entry per CDR3 protein. This table has about 85,000 distinct CDR3 sequences, 15% to 25% appearing once. As to time point: sample taken at primary tumor resection. Whole RNA, which was extracted from tumor, nontumor lung tissue or frozen PBMC, was sequenced without any cell sorting. Samples were donated by 72 untreated early-stage non-small cell lung cancer patients.

The sequence came from a male donor with early-stage non-small cell lung cancer. Sequenced here: PBMCs, sampled at surgery. The V gene is TRBV7-8, the J gene TRBJ1-6; possible D gene TRBD1, 5 bases. The CDR3 loop is CASSQGPGSSPLHF. As DNA, the CDR3 is TGTGCCAGCAGCCAGGGCCCTGGGAGTTCACCCCTCCACTTT.